This T cell receptor beta chain was recovered during a study of blood T cell repertoires in COVID-19. Overall study context: Collection of acute and convalescent COVID-19 samples took place in the United States, Italy and Spain. PBMCs, B-cell-depleted T cells, or T cells were the source of the cDNA or gDNA that made up the material.

The CDR3 is 16 amino acids. The germline V gene encodes CDR1 MNHNS and CDR2 SASEGT. Trimming at V came to 1 base and at J to 9 bases, leaving 7 bases not matched to a gene. Authors' methods: From reference gene primer amplification, estimates of nucleated cell counts were derived. Libraries were prepared by immunoSEQ multiplex PCR; TCRdb keeps only in-frame clonotypes and omits some of them. The DNA gave D and trimming, while V, J and clone size come from that table. This sample has around 39,000 clones; roughly 80% occur once, and the top ten carry roughly 14%. This sequence was found in a woman in her 70s with acute or convalescent COVID-19. The gene calls are TRBV6-1 and TRBJ1-6; TRBD1 agrees at 9 bases. The sample was peripheral blood. The CDR3 reads CASSEEDGTGTSPLHF. The DNA of the CDR3 is TGTGCCAGCAGTGAAGAGGATGGGACAGGGACTTCACCCCTCCACTTT.